The sequence of this T cell receptor beta chain was determined in a study of T-cell reconstitution after alpha-beta-depleted transplantation in children. A library of TCRbeta sequences, prepared with unique molecular identifiers, was generated. TCRdb re-derived calls from the PCR reads in MiXCR, one entry per CDR3 protein. Of 350,000 to 400,000 distinct CDR3 sequences in the sample, around 20% were seen once. Germline loops: CDR1 MNHEY, CDR2 SVGAGI. This CDR3 spans 15 amino acids. The trim removed 2 bases at V and 8 bases at J, leaving 8 bases unmatched. This clonotype was counted only a few times. The sample here was PBMCs from the stem cell graft donor, taken from the stem cell graft. The gene calls are TRBV6-5 and TRBJ1-5, with TRBD1 matching 8 bases. This receptor was obtained from a human donor who donated a stem cell graft to a child with acute myeloid leukemia. The CDR3, as DNA: TGTGCCAGCAGTTACCAGGACAGGGACGGTAAGCCCCAGCATTTT. Translation gives CASSYQDRDGKPQHF.